This T cell receptor (beta chain) was sequenced during a study of human T cells and chemical hapten exposure. Study details: Small differences in pooled library volume mainly drove the variation in TCR yields per sample.

Time point here: patch test 2, 6 weeks after DPC sensitization. The treatment: therapeutic diphenylcyclopropenone sensitization with weekly scalp DPC. The study drew its donors from alopecia patients who were 18 to 70 years old and suitable for DPC. V shed 4 bases and J shed 2 bases, with 17 bases lying between them. The CDR3 has 15 amino acids. Germline V gene sequence: CDR1 DFQATT, CDR2 SNEGSKA (reference sequence). In this sample, this clonotype turned up a few times. TCRdb used MiXCR to reprocess the RACE reads, holding one entry per CDR3 protein. This sample yields 73,000 or so distinct CDR3 sequences, of which roughly 8.5% are seen a single time; roughly 3% belongs to the top ten.

Sequences were derived from whole blood, sampled in connection with sensitization to the hapten diphenylcyclopropenone (DPC). The chain recombines TRBV20-1 with TRBJ1-1; D call uncertain. The receptor was isolated from a woman in her 50s with alopecia areata. Some clones in this sample may be carry-over from other donors' samples. CDR3 protein: CSANEDLRVNTEAFF. The CDR3 region has the DNA TGCAGTGCTAACGAGGACCTTAGGGTAAACACTGAAGCTTTCTTT.